These 15 T cell receptor beta chains were all obtained from the same sample, sequenced in a study of blood T cell repertoires in COVID-19. Some clones are missing from TCRdb's copy, which holds only in-frame ones; the method was immunoSEQ multiplex PCR. The sample comprises 250,000 to 350,000 clones, 86% of which are singletons, and less than 2.5% rests with the top ten. The specimen was peripheral blood. The receptors originated from a woman aged 25 to 39 who had recovered from COVID-19.

The rearrangement uses TRBV2 and TRBJ2-7, with D possibly being TRBD1 (6 bases). Trimming removed 7 bases from V and 0 bases from J, with 7 bases in between. Germline V gene data show CDR1 as SNHLY and CDR2 as FYNNEI. This CDR3 has 12 residues. The CDR3 DNA sequence: TGTGCCAGCAAACAGGGCTCCTACGAGCAGTACTTC. Translation gives CASKQGSYEQYF.

The V call is TRBV7-3, the J call TRBJ1-6; the D is unclear. This CDR3 contains 13 residues. Germline values: CDR1 SGHTA, CDR2 FQGTGA. The V gene lost 1 base and the J gene lost 7 bases, with 5 bases spanning the gap. For the CDR3, the DNA is TGTGCCAGCAGCTTAATCGGGAATTCACCCCTCCACTTT. This gives the protein CASSLIGNSPLHF.

The chain recombines TRBV28 with TRBJ1-6, with TRBD1 matching 10 bases. The CDR3 is 15 residues long. Germline loops: CDR1 MDHEN, CDR2 SYDVKM. Trimming cost V 6 bases and J 6 bases; bases outside gene matches: 5. The CDR3 DNA sequence: TGTGCCAGCAGCGGGGGACAGGGGATTAATTCACCCCTCCACTTT. This encodes CASSGGQGINSPLHF. Full variable domain (rest looked up from reference TRBV28 and TRBJ1-6): DVKVTQSSRYLVKRTGEKVFLECVQDMDHENMFWYRQDPGLGLRLIYFSYDVKMKEKGDIPEGYSVSREKKERFSLILESASTNQTSMYLCASSGGQGINSPLHFGNGTRLTVT.

This chain uses TRBV7-8 with TRBJ1-1; weak D call: TRBD1 (5 bases). The CDR3 length is 14 residues. V lost 5 bases, J lost 3 bases, and 13 bases lay in between. CDR1 and CDR2 from the germline V gene are SGHVS and FQNEAQ. The CDR3 sequence is CASSPQGGDTEAFF. CDR3 nucleotide sequence: TGTGCCAGCAGCCCCCAGGGAGGGGACACTGAAGCTTTCTTT.

This clone was detected only a few times. One junction end does not reproduce the germline sequence, and a read error may be involved. This sequence joins TRBV7-7 and TRBJ1-3; no firm D call. This CDR3 comprises 15 residues. The V gene's germline CDR1 is SSHAT and CDR2 FNYEAQ (reference sequence). The CDR3 protein is CASSSSRNPGNTIYF. The CDR3 DNA reads TGTGCTAGCAGCTCCAGCAGGAATCCGGGAAACACCATATATTTT.

This clone was counted a single time. Other DNA sequences of this sample code for an identical CDR3. The chain combines TRBV7-9 with TRBJ1-5, with D possibly TRBD1 on 5 matching bases. Germline CDR1 and CDR2: SEHNR and FQNEAQ (reference sequence). V was shortened by 5 bases and J by 0 bases, with 8 bases between the two germline ends. This CDR3 spans 14 amino acids. CDR3 amino acids: CASSRGGSNQPQHF. The CDR3 bases are TGTGCCAGCAGCCGGGGGGGTAGCAATCAGCCCCAGCATTTT.

This clone was recorded only once. The V and J genes are TRBV5-1 and TRBJ1-3; D gene uncertain. Trimming left V 7 bases short and J 0 bases short, with 11 bases between. Germline values: CDR1 SGHRS, CDR2 YFSETQ. The CDR3 sequence is 14 residues long. The CDR3 loop is CASRVQDSGNTIYF. Written as DNA, the CDR3 is TGCGCCAGCCGGGTACAAGACTCTGGAAACACCATATATTTT.

The CDR3, as DNA: TGTGCCACCAGTCGGGGGACGGGCTATGGCTACACCTTC. Translating it yields CATSRGTGYGYTF. This chain links TRBV24-1 with TRBJ1-2, with D tentatively TRBD1 (5 bases). Germline V gene sequence: CDR1 KGHDR, CDR2 SFDVKD. V lost 6 bases to trimming and J lost 4 bases, with 11 bases between them. This CDR3 has 13 amino acids.

The chain is built from TRBV28 and TRBJ1-5; 7 bases fit TRBD1. Germline CDR1 and CDR2: MDHEN and SYDVKM. Losses at the gene ends were 6 bases for V and 1 base for J; bases not matched to a gene: 9. This CDR3 has 16 amino acids. CDR3 in DNA: TGTGCCAGCAGCCTCGTCAAACAGGGGAGCAATCAGCCCCAGCATTTT. Its protein is CASSLVKQGSNQPQHF.

This clone was recorded a few times. V gene TRBV4-2 combines with J gene TRBJ1-6; D is unclear. The CDR3 spans 12 residues. Looked up from germline, CDR1 is LGHNA and CDR2 is YNFKEQ. The V gene lost 0 bases and the J gene lost 10 bases, with 4 bases spanning the gap. Written as DNA, the CDR3 is TGTGCCAGCAGCCAAGACGGGTCACCCCTCCACTTT. Its protein is CASSQDGSPLHF.

The gene calls are TRBV4-1 and TRBJ2-1; 9 bases map to TRBD1. The CDR3 extends over 15 amino acids. V lost 8 bases and J lost 7; bases outside the gene matches: 12. The germline gives CDR1 MGHRA, CDR2 YSYEKL. CDR3 bases: TGCGCCAGCGGGCTCAGACAGGGGGAAGGGAATGAGCAGTTCTTC. It codes for CASGLRQGEGNEQFF.

The chain is built from TRBV11-1 and TRBJ2-7; possibly TRBD1 for D (6 bases). Trimming stripped 5 bases from V and 2 bases from J, with 13 bases between. This CDR3 spans 14 amino acids. Germline values: CDR1 SGHAT, CDR2 FQDESV (reference sequence). CDR3 region: CASSRYEGAYEQYF. In nucleotides, the CDR3 is TGTGCCAGCAGCCGCTATGAGGGGGCCTACGAGCAGTACTTC.

This clone was picked up one time. The J gene is TRBJ2-1, the V gene TRBV5-1; 9 bases line up with TRBD2. V was pared by 6 bases and J by 3 bases, with 7 bases of the junction left unmatched. This CDR3 is 15 amino acids long. Per germline, CDR1 SGHRS and CDR2 YFSETQ. The CDR3 bases are TGCGCCAGCACTTTCATAGCGGGGGACTACAATGAGCAGTTCTTC. Amino acids: CASTFIAGDYNEQFF.

The chain uses TRBV5-1 and TRBJ2-5; D remains ambiguous. With 2 bases removed from V and 4 bases from J, the gap between germline ends came to 15 bases. Per germline, CDR1 SGHRS and CDR2 YFSETQ. This CDR3 region has 15 residues. CDR3 sequence: CASSFSQVGGETQYF. CDR3 DNA sequence: TGCGCCAGCAGCTTCTCGCAGGTCGGTGGAGAGACCCAGTACTTC.

The V and J genes are TRBV3-1 (or the pseudogene TRBV3-2) and TRBJ2-2, with no clear D. Germline loops: CDR1 LGHDT, CDR2 YNNKEL (reference sequence). V lost 4 bases and J 2 bases, leaving 8 bases between the germline ends. The CDR3 spans 14 residues. CDR3 in amino acids: CASSRPGNTGELFF. The CDR3 DNA follows: TGTGCCAGCAGCCGCCCGGGTAACACCGGGGAGCTGTTTTTT.